This TCR beta chain was sequenced in a study of cytomegalovirus exposure and HLA in healthy donors. This clone was recorded a few times. Sequencing was performed with immunoSEQ multiplex PCR; in TCRdb, only in-frame clones are kept and a portion is missing. The data contain some 160,000 clones, about 89% of them singletons. The CDR3 length is 15 residues. The V gene lost 0 bases and the J gene lost 2 bases, with 8 bases spanning the gap. Germline-derived CDR1 and CDR2 are SGDLS and YYNGEE. Sequences were obtained from PBMCs. This receptor was obtained from a man aged 18 to 30 in good health and CMV-seronegative. The rearrangement uses TRBV9 and TRBJ2-2, with a weak D call TRBD2 (5 bases). Here the CDR3 DNA reads TGTGCCAGCAGCGTAGAGAGGGCTAACACCGGGGAGCTGTTTTTT. Its translation is CASSVERANTGELFF.